The 2 T cell receptor beta chains listed next were all sequenced from one sample in a study of T cell responses to AZD1222 COVID-19 vaccine. Clones were read by immunoSEQ multiplex PCR, and TCRdb kept only the in-frame ones, dropping some. The data contain more than 120,000 clones, 85% to 90% of them singletons. Sequenced material: peripheral blood, taken 28 days after the second AZD1222 dose. The source is an adult who received the AZD1222 COVID-19 vaccine.

The rearrangement joins TRBV19 to TRBJ1-1; D not certain. V lost 1 base, J lost 1 base, and 7 bases lay in between. Looked up from germline, CDR1 is LNHDA and CDR2 is SQIVND (reference sequence). This CDR3 has 14 amino acids. In nucleotides, the CDR3 is TGTGCCAGTAGTATAGGGGGAGCGAACACTGAAGCTTTCTTT. The encoded protein is CASSIGGANTEAFF.

This clone has just a few counts. The V and J genes are TRBV4-2 and TRBJ1-1; D gene unclear. Per germline, CDR1 LGHNA and CDR2 YNFKEQ. The CDR3 covers 14 residues. V lost 0 bases to trimming and J lost 3 bases, with 8 bases between them. CDR3 nucleotides: TGTGCCAGCAGCCAAGAGGGTCTGGACACTGAAGCTTTCTTT. Translating it yields CASSQEGLDTEAFF.